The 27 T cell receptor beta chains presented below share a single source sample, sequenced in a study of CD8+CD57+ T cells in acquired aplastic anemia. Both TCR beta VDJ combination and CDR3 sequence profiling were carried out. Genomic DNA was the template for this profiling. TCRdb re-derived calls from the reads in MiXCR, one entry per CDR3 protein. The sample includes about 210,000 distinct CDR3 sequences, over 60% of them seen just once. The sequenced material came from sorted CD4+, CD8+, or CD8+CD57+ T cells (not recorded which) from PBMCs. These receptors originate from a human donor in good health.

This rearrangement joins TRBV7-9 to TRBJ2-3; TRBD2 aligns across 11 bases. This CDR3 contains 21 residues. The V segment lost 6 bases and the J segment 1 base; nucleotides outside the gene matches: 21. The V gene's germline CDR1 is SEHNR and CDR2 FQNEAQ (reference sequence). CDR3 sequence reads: CASRPNVGGKLAGAGTDTQYF. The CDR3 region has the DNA TGTGCCAGCAGGCCCAACGTCGGGGGGAAACTAGCGGGAGCCGGCACAGATACGCAGTATTTT. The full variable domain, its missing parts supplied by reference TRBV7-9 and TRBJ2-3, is DTGVSQNPRHKITKRGQNVTFRCDPISEHNRLYWYRQTLGQGPEFLTYFQNEAQLEKSRLLSDRFSAERPKGSFSTLEIQRTEQGDSAMYLCASRPNVGGKLAGAGTDTQYFGPGTRLTVL.

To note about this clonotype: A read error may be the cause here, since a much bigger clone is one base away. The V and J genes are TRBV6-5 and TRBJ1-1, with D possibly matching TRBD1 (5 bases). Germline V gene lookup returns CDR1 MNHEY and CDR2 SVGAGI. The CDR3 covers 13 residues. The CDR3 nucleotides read TGTGCCAGCGGTTATACAGGTGGCATTGAAGCTTTCTTT. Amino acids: CASGYTGGIEAFF.

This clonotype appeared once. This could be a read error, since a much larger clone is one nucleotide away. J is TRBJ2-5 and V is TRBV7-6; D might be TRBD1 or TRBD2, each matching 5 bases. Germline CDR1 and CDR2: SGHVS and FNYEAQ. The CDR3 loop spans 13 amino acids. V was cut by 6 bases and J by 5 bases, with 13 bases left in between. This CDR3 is CASSAGSPETQYF. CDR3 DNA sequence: TGTGCCAGCAGTGCAGGGAGCCCCGAGACCCAGTACTTC.

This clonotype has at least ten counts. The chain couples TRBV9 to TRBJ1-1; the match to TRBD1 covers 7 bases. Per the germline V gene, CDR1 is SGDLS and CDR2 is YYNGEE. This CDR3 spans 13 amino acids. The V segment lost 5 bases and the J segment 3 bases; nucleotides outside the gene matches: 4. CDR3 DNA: TGTGCCAGCAGGGCGACAGGGCACACTGAAGCTTTCTTT. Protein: CASRATGHTEAFF.

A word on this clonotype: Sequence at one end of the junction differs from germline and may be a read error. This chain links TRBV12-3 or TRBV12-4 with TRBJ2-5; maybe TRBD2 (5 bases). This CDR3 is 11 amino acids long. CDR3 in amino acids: CASTRNTGISF. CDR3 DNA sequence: TGTGCCAGCACGCGTAACACCGGGATTTCATTC.

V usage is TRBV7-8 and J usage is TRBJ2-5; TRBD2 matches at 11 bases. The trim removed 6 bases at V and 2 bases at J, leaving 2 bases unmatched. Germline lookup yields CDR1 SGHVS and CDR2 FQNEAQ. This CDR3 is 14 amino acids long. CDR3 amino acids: CASSPSGGQETQYF. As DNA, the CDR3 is TGTGCCAGCAGTCCTAGCGGGGGGCAAGAGACCCAGTACTTC.

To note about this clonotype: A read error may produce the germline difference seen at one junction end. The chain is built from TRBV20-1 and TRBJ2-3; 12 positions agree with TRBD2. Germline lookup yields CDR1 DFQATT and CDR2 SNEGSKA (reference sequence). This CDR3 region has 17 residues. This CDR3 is CSALLSRTSGVTDTRYF. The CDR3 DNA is TGCAGTGCTCTTCTTTCTAGGACTAGCGGGGTCACAGATACGCGGTATTTT.

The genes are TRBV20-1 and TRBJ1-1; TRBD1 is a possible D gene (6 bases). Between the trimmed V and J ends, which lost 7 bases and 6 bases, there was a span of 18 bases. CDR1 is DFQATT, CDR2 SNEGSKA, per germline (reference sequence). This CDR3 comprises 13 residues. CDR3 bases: TGCAGTGACGGGACACTCAACATTGCTGAAGCTTTCTTT. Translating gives CSDGTLNIAEAFF.

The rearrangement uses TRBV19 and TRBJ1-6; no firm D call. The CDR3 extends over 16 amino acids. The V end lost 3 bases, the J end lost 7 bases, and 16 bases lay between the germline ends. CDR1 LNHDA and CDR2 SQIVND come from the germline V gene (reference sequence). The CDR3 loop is CASSIGLWDTNSPLHF. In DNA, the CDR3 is TGTGCCAGTAGTATCGGTTTGTGGGATACCAATTCACCCCTCCACTTT.

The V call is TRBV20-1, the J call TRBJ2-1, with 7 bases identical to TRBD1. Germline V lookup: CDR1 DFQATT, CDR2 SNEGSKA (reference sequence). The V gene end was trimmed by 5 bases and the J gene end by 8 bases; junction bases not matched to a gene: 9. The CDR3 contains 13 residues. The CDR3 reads CSAWDSLWDEQFF. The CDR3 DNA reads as TGCAGTGCTTGGGACAGCCTGTGGGATGAGCAGTTCTTC.

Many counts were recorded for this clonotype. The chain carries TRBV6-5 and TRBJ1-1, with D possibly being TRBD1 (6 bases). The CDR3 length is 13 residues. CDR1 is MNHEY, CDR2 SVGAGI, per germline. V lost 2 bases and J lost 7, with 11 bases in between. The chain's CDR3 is CASSYPGGHEAFF. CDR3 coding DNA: TGTGCCAGCAGTTACCCCGGGGGCCATGAAGCTTTCTTT.

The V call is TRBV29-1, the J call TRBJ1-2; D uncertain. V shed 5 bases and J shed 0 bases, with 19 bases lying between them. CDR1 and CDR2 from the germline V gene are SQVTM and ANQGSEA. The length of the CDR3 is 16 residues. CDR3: CSVKLFKGLANYGYTF. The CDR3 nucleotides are TGCAGCGTTAAGTTGTTTAAGGGTCTGGCTAACTATGGCTACACCTTC.

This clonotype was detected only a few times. The DNA of the CDR3 is TGTGCCACCAGTGATCACAAAGTGGGTGAAGCTTTCTTT. This translates into CATSDHKVGEAFF. The V and J genes are TRBV24-1 and TRBJ1-1; no firm D call. CDR1 is KGHDR, CDR2 SFDVKD, per germline. V was clipped by 3 bases and J by 7 bases, with 11 bases between them. This CDR3 is built from 13 residues.

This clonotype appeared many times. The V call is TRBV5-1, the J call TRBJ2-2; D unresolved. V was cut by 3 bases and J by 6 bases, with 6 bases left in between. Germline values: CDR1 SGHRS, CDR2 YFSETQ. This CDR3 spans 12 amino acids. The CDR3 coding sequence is TGCGCCAGCAGCTCCAGCGCCGGGGAGCTGTTTTTT. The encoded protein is CASSSSAGELFF.

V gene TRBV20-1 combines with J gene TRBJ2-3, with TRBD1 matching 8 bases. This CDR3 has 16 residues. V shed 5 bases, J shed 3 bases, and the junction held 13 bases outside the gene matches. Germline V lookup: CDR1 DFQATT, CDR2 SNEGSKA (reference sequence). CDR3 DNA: TGCAGTGCTTCCGGGACAGGAGTTTCGTGGACAGATACGCAGTATTTT. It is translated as CSASGTGVSWTDTQYF.

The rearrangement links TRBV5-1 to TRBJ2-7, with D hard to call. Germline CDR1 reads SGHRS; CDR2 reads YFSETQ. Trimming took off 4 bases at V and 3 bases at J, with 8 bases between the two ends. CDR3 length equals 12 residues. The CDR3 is CASSATDYEQYF. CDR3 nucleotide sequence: TGCGCCAGCAGCGCGACTGACTACGAGCAGTACTTC.

CDR3 region: CATISGTANEQFF. The CDR3 nucleotides read TGTGCCACCATATCCGGGACAGCCAATGAGCAGTTCTTC. The chain has TRBV10-3 and TRBJ2-1; the match to TRBD1 covers 7 bases. This CDR3 comprises 13 residues. The V and J ends lost 10 bases and 6 bases, in that order; junction bases with no gene match: 9. Germline V CDR1 and CDR2: ENHRY, SYGVKD.

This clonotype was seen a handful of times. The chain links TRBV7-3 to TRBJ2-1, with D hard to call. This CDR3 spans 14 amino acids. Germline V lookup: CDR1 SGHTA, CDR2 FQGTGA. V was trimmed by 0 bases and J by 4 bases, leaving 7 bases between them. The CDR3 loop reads CASSLTATYNEQFF. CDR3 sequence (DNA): TGTGCCAGCAGCTTAACGGCGACTTACAATGAGCAGTTCTTC. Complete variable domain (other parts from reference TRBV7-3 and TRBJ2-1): GAGVSQTPSNKVTEKGKYVELRCDPISGHTALYWYRQSLGQGPEFLIYFQGTGAADDSGLPNDRFFAVRPEGSVSTLKIQRTERGDSAVYLCASSLTATYNEQFFGPGTRLTVL.

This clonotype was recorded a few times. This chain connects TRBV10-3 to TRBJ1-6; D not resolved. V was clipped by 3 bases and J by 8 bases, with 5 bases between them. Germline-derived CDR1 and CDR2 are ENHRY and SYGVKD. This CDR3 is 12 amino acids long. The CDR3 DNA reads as TGTGCCATCAGTGAAGCGCATTCACCCCTCCACTTT. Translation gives CAISEAHSPLHF.

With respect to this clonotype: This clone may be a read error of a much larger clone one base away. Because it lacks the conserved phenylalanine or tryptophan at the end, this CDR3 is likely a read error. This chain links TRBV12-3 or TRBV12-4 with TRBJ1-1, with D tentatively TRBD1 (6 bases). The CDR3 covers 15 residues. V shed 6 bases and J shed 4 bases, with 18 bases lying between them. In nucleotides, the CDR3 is TGTGCCAGCAGCCCCGGACAGATTGGCGGCACTGAAGCTTTCCTT. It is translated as CASSPGQIGGTEAFL.

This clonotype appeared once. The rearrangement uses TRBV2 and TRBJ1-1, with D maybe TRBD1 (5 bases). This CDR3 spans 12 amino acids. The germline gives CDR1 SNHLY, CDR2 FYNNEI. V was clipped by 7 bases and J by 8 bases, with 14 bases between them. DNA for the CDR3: TGTGCCAGCAATCGCAGGGCCCTCGAAGCTTTCTTT. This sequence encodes CASNRRALEAFF.

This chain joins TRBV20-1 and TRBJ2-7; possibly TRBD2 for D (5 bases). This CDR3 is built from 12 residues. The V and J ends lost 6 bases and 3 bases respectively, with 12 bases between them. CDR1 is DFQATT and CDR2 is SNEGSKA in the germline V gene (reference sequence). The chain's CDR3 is CSANPGDYEQYF. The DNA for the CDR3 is TGCAGTGCGAATCCCGGGGACTACGAGCAGTACTTC.

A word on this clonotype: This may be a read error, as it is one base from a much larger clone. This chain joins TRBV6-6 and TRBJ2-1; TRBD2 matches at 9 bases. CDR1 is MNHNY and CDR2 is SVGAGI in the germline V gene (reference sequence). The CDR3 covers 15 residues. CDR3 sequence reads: CASSYSRSGSNEQLF. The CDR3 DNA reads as TGTGCCAGCAGTTACTCTCGTAGCGGGAGCAATGAGCAGCTCTTC.

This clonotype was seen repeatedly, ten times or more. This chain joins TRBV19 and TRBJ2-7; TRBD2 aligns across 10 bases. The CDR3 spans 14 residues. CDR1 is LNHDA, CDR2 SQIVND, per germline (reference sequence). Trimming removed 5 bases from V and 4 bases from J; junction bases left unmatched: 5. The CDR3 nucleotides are TGTGCCAGTAGTTTCGGGACTAGCGTGTACGAGCAGTACTTC. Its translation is CASSFGTSVYEQYF.

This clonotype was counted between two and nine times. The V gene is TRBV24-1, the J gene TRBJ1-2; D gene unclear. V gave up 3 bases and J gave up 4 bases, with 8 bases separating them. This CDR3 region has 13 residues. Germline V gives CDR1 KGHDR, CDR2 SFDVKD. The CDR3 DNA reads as TGTGCCACCAGTGATGCCTCAGGCTATGGCTACACCTTC. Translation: CATSDASGYGYTF.

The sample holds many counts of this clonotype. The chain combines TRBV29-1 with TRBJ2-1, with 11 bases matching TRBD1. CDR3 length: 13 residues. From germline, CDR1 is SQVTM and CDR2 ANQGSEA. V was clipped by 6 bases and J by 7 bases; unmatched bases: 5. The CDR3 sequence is CSVGTGGTNEQFF. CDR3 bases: TGCAGCGTAGGGACAGGGGGGACTAATGAGCAGTTCTTC.

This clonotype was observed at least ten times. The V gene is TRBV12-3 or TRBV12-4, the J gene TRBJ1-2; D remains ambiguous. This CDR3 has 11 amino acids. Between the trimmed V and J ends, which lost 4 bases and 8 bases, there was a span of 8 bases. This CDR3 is CASSSGQGYTF. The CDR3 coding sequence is TGTGCCAGCAGTTCCGGGCAGGGCTACACCTTC.